The rows below give T cell receptor beta chains drawn from one sample of a study of T cell responses to AZD1222 COVID-19 vaccine. The table came from immunoSEQ multiplex PCR; TCRdb's copy has only in-frame clones and leaves some out. The sample has about 120,000 clones, around 93% seen once. The material sequenced was peripheral blood, taken on day 0 of AZD1222 vaccination. The receptors were gathered from an adult in good health. The CDR3 runs from the conserved cysteine through the conserved F or W. A D gene is named only where the DNA matches it firmly.

d_call | v_call | cdr3_aa
TRBD1 | TRBV28 | CASSPWTGSRTEAFF
TRBD2 | TRBV18 | CASTSAAEETQYF
- | TRBV2 | CASSGLGRRNTEAFF
TRBD1 | TRBV6-1 | CASSEVGTGFAFF
TRBD1 | TRBV29-1 | CSVDIPGQGYEQYF
TRBD2 | TRBV4-3 | CASSQDFGGAGELFF
- | TRBV5-4 | CASSLEFLGPDGYTF
TRBD1 | TRBV28 | CASKTGGVATEAFF
TRBD1 | TRBV6-1 | CASSDPIRQGWRNQPQHF
- | TRBV11-2 | CASTLGLGPLLYGYTF
- | TRBV6-2/TRBV6-3 | CASSYVGRGEQFF
- | TRBV11-3 | CASSLVRGNSPLHF
TRBD1 | TRBV11-3 | CASSLGQGAGEQFF
- | TRBV15 | CATRAYNSPLHF
- | TRBV28 | CASSSPGGRTEAFF
- | TRBV2 | CASSEEAPGIQYF
TRBD1 | TRBV27 | CASSPLGQGAEQYF
- | TRBV5-8 | CASSPKGLIYGYTF
- | TRBV3-1/TRBV3-2 | CASSLSGGLVAKNIQYF
- | TRBV28 | CASSAGGYSSSYEQYF
- | TRBV5-1 | CASSLGSLSGNTIYF
TRBD1 | TRBV2 | CASTDTGGHYGYTF
TRBD2 | TRBV28 | CASSLAGGRSYEQYF
- | TRBV7-9 | CASSLAGGSGNTIYF
TRBD1 | TRBV2 | CAVSEGANVDGPQHF
- | TRBV5-4 | CASSLDEDTEAFF
- | TRBV11-2 | CASSPIFGATGAGELFF
- | TRBV18 | CASSPAILDGYTF
TRBD1 | TRBV6-5 | CASSSDRGLYGYTF
TRBD1 | TRBV11-2 | CASSLGPWTGNTEAFF
- | TRBV7-2 | CASSRDLNTEAFF
TRBD2 | TRBV28 | CASSPQGLAGNNEQFF
TRBD1 | TRBV10-3 | CAIKSGRGSDQPQHF
- | TRBV7-9 | CASSLFNSVFAETQYF
- | TRBV27 | CASSSARDSKETQYF
- | TRBV6-2/TRBV6-3 | CASSLESGEADTQYF
TRBD2 | TRBV11-2 | CASSFRTSGRGNEQFF
- | TRBV6-1 | CASSEAGTTNTGELFF
TRBD2 | TRBV19 | CASSIEIAGGTDTQYF
- | TRBV25-1 | CASSESSGFLYEQYF
- | TRBV5-5 | CASSLDYWGGYTF
TRBD2 | TRBV28 | CASRALAGGRGELFF
- | TRBV6-6 | CASSYLQGPHPYEQYF
TRBD1 | TRBV6-5 | CASSYGQANYGYTF
- | TRBV18 | CASSPQRQETQYF
- | TRBV18 | CASSPPQSGYTF
TRBD1 | TRBV7-2 | CASSRTGGVEQYF
TRBD1 | TRBV28 | CASSWDRGRTEAFF
TRBD1 | TRBV10-3 | CAISAGQGSTDTQYF
- | TRBV13 | CASSLVPDTQYF
- | TRBV5-8 | CASSRTLYEQYF
- | TRBV11-2 | CASSLDRTQKLFF
- | TRBV6-5 | CASSYIGQQETQYF
- | TRBV11-2 | CASSWPRVNTGELFF
- | TRBV7-2 | CASSLATRNYGYTF
TRBD1 | TRBV9 | CASSVARGQGYNEQFF
- | TRBV28 | CASSLLSYNYGYTF
- | TRBV15 | CATSRGIGRGDEQYF
- | TRBV4-3 | CASSQDRDGMNNSPLHF
TRBD1 | TRBV7-2 | CASSPEADRGRIYYEQYF